A selection of T cell receptor beta chains follows, all from one sample in a study of control samples from healthy donors and cancer patients. The protocol was immunoSEQ multiplex PCR, while the TCRdb copy is restricted to in-frame clones and leaves out a portion. The listing contains roughly 190,000 clones. Sequenced: blood. These receptors all come from a woman aged 25 to 39 in good health. The CDR3 runs from the conserved cysteine through the conserved F or W. Each record gives: V gene, CDR3 length, D gene, J gene, CDR3 protein, CDR3 DNA. A D gene is named only where the DNA matches it firmly.

>TRBV28|13|-|TRBJ1-1
CASSLRGNTEAFF
TGTGCCAGCAGTTTGCGGGGGAACACTGAAGCTTTCTTT
>TRBV9|16|-|TRBJ1-4
CANSVTSLATNEKLFF
TGTGCCAACAGCGTCACGTCACTTGCAACTAATGAAAAACTGTTTTTT
>TRBV9|17|TRBD2|TRBJ2-7
CASSSRVGLAGFYEQYF
TGTGCCAGCAGCTCTAGGGTGGGACTAGCGGGATTCTACGAGCAGTACTTC
>TRBV23-1|15|-|TRBJ2-2
CASSLERENTGELFF
TGCGCCAGCAGCCTTGAAAGGGAGAACACCGGGGAGCTGTTTTTT
>TRBV6-5|14|-|TRBJ1-4
CASSYYSVVEKLFF
TGTGCCAGCAGTTACTATTCCGTCGTCGAAAAACTGTTTTTT
>TRBV7-2|12|-|TRBJ1-2
CASSLVVGGYTF
TGTGCCAGCAGCTTAGTCGTAGGCGGCTACACCTTC
>TRBV28|14|TRBD1|TRBJ1-1
CASSYRGGWTEAFF
TGTGCCAGCAGTTACAGGGGAGGTTGGACTGAAGCTTTCTTT
>TRBV6-6|13|-|TRBJ2-7
CASSYGGPGEQYF
TGTGCCAGCAGTTACGGGGGACCGGGAGAGCAGTACTTC
>TRBV29-1|12|-|TRBJ1-2
CSVEDQGGGYTF
TGCAGCGTTGAAGATCAGGGAGGCGGCTACACCTTC
>TRBV5-1|14|TRBD1|TRBJ1-6
CASSFRQGGSPLHF
TGCGCCAGCAGCTTTAGACAGGGGGGGTCACCCCTCCACTTT
>TRBV27|16|-|TRBJ1-2
CASSPTTPTGGYGYTF
TGTGCCAGCAGTCCGACAACCCCGACGGGGGGCTATGGCTACACCTTC
>TRBV2|14|TRBD1|TRBJ1-6
CASSNRGGNSPLHF
TGTGCCAGCAGCAACAGGGGCGGTAATTCACCCCTCCACTTT
>TRBV12-3/TRBV12-4|13|TRBD1|TRBJ1-5
CASSPQGYQPQHF
TGTGCCAGCAGTCCACAGGGGTATCAGCCCCAGCATTTT